This T cell receptor (beta chain) derives from a study of PD-L1 blockade in urothelial cancer. Study details: Of about 29 patients, about 25 were males with bladder-origin urothelial cancer. Typically, measured as a median, blood samples had 140,000 or so T cells. Treatment start was followed by blood analysis at 3 weeks (second dose) and again at 6 weeks.

Points from the study as a whole: It was durable-benefit patients whose tumor-associated blood clones expanded more at 3 weeks.

This CDR3 is 13 amino acids long. Trimming removed 5 bases from V and 2 bases from J, with 10 bases in between. In germline, CDR1 is SEHNR, CDR2 FQNEAQ (reference sequence). The time point: pretreatment peripheral blood. Sequencing was performed with immunoSEQ multiplex PCR; in TCRdb, only in-frame clones are kept and a portion is missing. The repertoire holds tens of thousands of clones, with over 75% as singletons. Comments on this clone: The antigen remains undetermined.

This specimen was PBMCs, taken around atezolizumab (anti-PD-L1) treatment. The chain joins TRBV7-9 to TRBJ2-7, with D unclear. The receptor's source is a man aged 60 to 75 with urothelial cancer. The CDR3 bases are TGTGCCAGCAGCCCCCTTTATACCTACGAGCAGTACTTC. Translating gives CASSPLYTYEQYF.